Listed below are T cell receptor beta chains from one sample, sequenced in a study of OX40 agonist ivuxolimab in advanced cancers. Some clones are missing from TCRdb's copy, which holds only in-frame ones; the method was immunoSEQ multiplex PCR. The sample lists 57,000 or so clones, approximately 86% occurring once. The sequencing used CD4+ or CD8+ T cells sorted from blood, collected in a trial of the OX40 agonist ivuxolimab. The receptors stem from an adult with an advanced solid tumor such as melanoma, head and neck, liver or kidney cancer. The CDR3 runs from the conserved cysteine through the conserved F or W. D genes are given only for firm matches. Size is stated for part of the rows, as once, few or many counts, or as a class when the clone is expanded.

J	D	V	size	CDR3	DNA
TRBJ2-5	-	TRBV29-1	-	CSVARLIQETQYF	TGCAGCGTCGCTCGGTTAATTCAAGAGACCCAGTACTTC
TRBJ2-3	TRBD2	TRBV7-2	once	CASSGGAGRDHTQYF	TGTGCCAGCAGCGGGGGAGCGGGGCGGGATCATACGCAGTATTTT
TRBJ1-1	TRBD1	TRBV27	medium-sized	CASNRQGPNTEAFF	TGTGCCAGCAATCGACAGGGGCCCAACACTGAAGCTTTCTTT
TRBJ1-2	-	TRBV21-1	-	CASSKKGTYGYTF	TGTGCCAGCAGCAAAAAAGGGACCTATGGCTACACCTTC
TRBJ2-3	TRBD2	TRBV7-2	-	CASSSPGLSTDTQYF	TGTGCCAGCAGCTCGCCGGGACTAAGCACAGATACGCAGTATTTT
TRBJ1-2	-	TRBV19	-	CASSRGTGFFNYGYTF	TGTGCCAGTAGTAGGGGCACAGGGTTCTTTAACTATGGCTACACCTTC
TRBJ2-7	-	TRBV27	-	CASSFLYSYEQYF	TGTGCCAGCAGTTTCCTATACAGCTACGAGCAGTACTTC
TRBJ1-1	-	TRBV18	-	CASSPVGMPLNTEAFF	TGTGCCAGCTCACCAGTAGGAATGCCATTGAACACTGAAGCTTTCTTT
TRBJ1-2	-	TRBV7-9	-	CASSLQAAYYGYTF	TGTGCCAGCAGCTTACAGGCAGCTTACTATGGCTACACCTTC
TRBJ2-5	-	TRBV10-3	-	CAISESIGGAQETQYF	TGTGCCATCAGTGAGTCGATAGGGGGGGCACAAGAGACCCAGTACTTC
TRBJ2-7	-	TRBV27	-	CASSEPGRGPNYEQYF	TGTGCCAGCAGCGAACCGGGGCGGGGTCCAAACTACGAGCAGTACTTC
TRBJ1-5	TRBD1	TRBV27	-	CASSPRQGTNQPQHF	TGTGCCAGCAGTCCTAGACAGGGGACAAATCAGCCCCAGCATTTT
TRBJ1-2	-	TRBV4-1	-	CASSQFPGIGYGYTF	TGCGCCAGCAGCCAATTTCCAGGGATCGGCTATGGCTACACCTTC
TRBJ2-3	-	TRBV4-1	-	CASSQRGLRTDTQYF	TGCGCCAGCAGCCAGAGGGGCCTGCGCACAGATACGCAGTATTTT
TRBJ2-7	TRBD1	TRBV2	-	CASIQGQGAGEQYF	TGTGCCAGCATTCAGGGACAGGGGGCGGGGGAGCAGTACTTC
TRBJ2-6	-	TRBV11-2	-	CASSLELSASSGANVLTF	TGTGCCAGCAGCTTAGAGCTTAGCGCGAGCTCTGGGGCCAACGTCCTGACTTTC
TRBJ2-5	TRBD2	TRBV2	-	CASSRTSGGETQYF	TGTGCCAGCAGTCGGACTAGCGGGGGGGAGACCCAGTACTTC
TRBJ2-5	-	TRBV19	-	CASTPTVGSQGTQYF	TGTGCCAGTACACCGACCGTAGGCTCACAAGGGACCCAGTACTTC
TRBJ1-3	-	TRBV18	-	CASSPPWRTRSGNTIYF	TGTGCCAGCTCACCACCCTGGCGGACTCGCTCCGGAAACACCATATATTTT
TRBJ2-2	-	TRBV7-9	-	CASTASRDFFTGELFF	TGTGCCAGCACCGCCTCCCGGGACTTCTTCACCGGGGAGCTGTTTTTT
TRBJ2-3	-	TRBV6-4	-	CASSDSFRGPDTQYF	TGTGCCAGCAGTGACTCGTTTCGGGGCCCAGATACGCAGTATTTT
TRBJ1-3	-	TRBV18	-	CASSPPRTGNTIYF	TGTGCCAGCTCACCACCGAGGACTGGAAACACCATATATTTT
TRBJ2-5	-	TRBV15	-	CATSRVRETQYF	TGTGCCACCAGCAGAGTAAGGGAGACCCAGTACTTC
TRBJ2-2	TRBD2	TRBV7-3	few	CASSLMGLAGEIEGWTGELFF	TGTGCCAGCAGCTTAATGGGACTAGCGGGAGAGATAGAGGGATGGACCGGGGAGCTGTTTTTT
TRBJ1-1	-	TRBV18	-	CASSPGEMGVVAFF	TGTGCCAGCTCACCAGGGGAAATGGGGGTTGTGGCTTTCTTT
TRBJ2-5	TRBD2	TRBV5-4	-	CASSSTSGAQETQYF	TGTGCCAGCAGCTCGACTAGCGGGGCACAAGAGACCCAGTACTTC
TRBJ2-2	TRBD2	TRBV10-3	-	CAISSGLAGTVKVGELFF	TGTGCCATCAGCTCGGGACTAGCGGGGACGGTTAAGGTCGGGGAGCTGTTTTTT
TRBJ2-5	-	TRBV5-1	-	CASSVRQSQETQYF	TGCGCCAGCAGCGTGAGGCAGAGCCAAGAGACCCAGTACTTC
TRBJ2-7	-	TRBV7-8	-	CASSLTSYEQYF	TGTGCCAGCAGCTTAACGTCCTACGAGCAGTACTTC
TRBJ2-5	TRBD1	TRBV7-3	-	CASSRVGGGETQYF	TGTGCCAGCAGCCGAGTAGGGGGCGGTGAGACCCAGTACTTC
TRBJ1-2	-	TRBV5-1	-	CASSLGGDYGYTF	TGCGCCAGCAGCTTGGGAGGGGACTATGGCTACACCTTC
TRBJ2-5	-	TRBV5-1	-	CASSHPESSSPQYF	TGCGCCAGCAGCCATCCCGAGTCTAGCTCTCCCCAGTACTTC
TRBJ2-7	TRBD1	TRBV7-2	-	CASSLVRGYEQYF	TGTGCCAGCAGCTTAGTCAGGGGGTACGAGCAGTACTTC
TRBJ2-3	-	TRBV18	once	CASSPLLGDTQYF	TGTGCCAGCTCACCACTCCTGGGAGATACGCAGTATTTT
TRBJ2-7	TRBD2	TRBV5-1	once	CASSLTSGPYEQYF	TGCGCCAGCAGCTTAACTAGCGGTCCCTACGAGCAGTACTTC
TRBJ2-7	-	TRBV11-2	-	CASSLFRGHEQYF	TGTGCCAGCAGCCTCTTTCGGGGCCACGAGCAGTACTTC
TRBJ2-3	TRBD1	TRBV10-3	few	CATGTGTDTQYF	TGTGCCACCGGGACAGGGACAGATACGCAGTATTTT
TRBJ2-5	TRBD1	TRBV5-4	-	CASSPRDRGKETQYF	TGTGCCAGCAGCCCCCGGGACAGGGGAAAAGAGACCCAGTACTTC
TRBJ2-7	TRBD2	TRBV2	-	CASIIVSGRAGGEQYF	TGTGCCAGCATTATCGTGAGCGGGAGGGCCGGGGGAGAGCAGTACTTC
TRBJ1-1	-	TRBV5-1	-	CASSSSDRRTTEAFF	TGCGCCAGCAGCTCGTCCGACAGGAGAACAACTGAAGCTTTCTTT
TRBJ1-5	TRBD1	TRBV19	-	CASSLTGVVQPQHF	TGTGCCAGTAGCCTGACAGGGGTTGTTCAGCCCCAGCATTTT
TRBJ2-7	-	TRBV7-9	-	CASSVSPSYEQYF	TGTGCCAGCAGCGTTAGCCCGTCCTACGAGCAGTACTTC
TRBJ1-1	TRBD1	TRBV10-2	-	CASSTGTGNTEAFF	TGCGCCAGCAGCACCGGGACAGGGAACACTGAAGCTTTCTTT
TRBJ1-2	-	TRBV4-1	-	CASSQEINYGYTF	TGCGCCAGCAGCCAAGAGATAAACTATGGCTACACCTTC
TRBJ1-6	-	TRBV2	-	CASTRGRQGDSPLHF	TGTGCCAGCACCCGGGGTAGGCAGGGAGATTCACCCCTCCACTTT
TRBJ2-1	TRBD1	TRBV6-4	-	CASSVGQGTYNEQFF	TGTGCCAGCAGTGTTGGACAGGGAACGTACAATGAGCAGTTCTTC
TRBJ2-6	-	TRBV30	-	CAWTEYSGANVLTF	TGTGCCTGGACAGAATACTCTGGGGCCAACGTCCTGACTTTC
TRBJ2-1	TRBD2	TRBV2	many	CASMGGRAFLNEQFF	TGTGCCAGCATGGGAGGGAGGGCCTTTCTCAATGAGCAGTTCTTC
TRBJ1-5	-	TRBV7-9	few	CASSPNSNQPQHF	TGTGCCAGCAGCCCAAATAGCAATCAGCCCCAGCATTTT
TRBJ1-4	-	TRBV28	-	CASSPGGLNGNEKLFF	TGTGCCAGCAGTCCAGGAGGACTGAACGGTAATGAAAAACTGTTTTTT
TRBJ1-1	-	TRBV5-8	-	CASSLVVREGGNTEAFF	TGTGCCAGCAGCTTGGTTGTCAGGGAAGGTGGAAACACTGAAGCTTTCTTT
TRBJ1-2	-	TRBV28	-	CASSTRGQRRYTF	TGTGCCAGCAGCACACGCGGACAGCGTCGCTACACCTTC
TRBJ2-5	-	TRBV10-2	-	CASSRNRGETQYF	TGCGCCAGTTCACGTAACCGCGGAGAGACCCAGTACTTC
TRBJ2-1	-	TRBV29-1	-	CSVEERRSNEQFF	TGCAGCGTTGAAGAACGCCGCTCCAATGAGCAGTTCTTC
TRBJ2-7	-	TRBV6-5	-	CASSSPPRGYEQYF	TGTGCCAGCAGTTCACCCCCCCGTGGCTACGAGCAGTACTTC
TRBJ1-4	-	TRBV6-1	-	CASHGGEGEKLFF	TGTGCCAGCCACGGGGGGGAAGGAGAAAAACTGTTTTTT
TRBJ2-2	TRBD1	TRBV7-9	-	CASSRGQMNTGELFF	TGTGCCAGCAGCCGGGGACAGATGAACACCGGGGAGCTGTTTTTT
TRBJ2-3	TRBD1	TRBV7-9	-	CASRGDRGATDTQYF	TGTGCCAGCAGGGGGGACAGGGGGGCCACAGATACGCAGTATTTT
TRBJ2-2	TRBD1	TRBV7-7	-	CASSWDRATGELFF	TGTGCTAGCAGCTGGGACAGGGCCACCGGGGAGCTGTTTTTT
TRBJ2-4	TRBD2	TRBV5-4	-	CASTGTSGPKNIQYF	TGTGCCAGCACCGGGACTAGCGGGCCAAAAAACATTCAGTACTTC